Presented here are 7 T cell receptor beta chains from one specimen sequenced in a study of response to subunit inactivated influenza vaccine (dated by TCRdb to 2016 to 2018). Receptor libraries were prepared by RT-PCR. Instrument used: Illumina HiSeq 2500. TCRdb reworked the public reads: Q25 trimming with fastp, MiXCR clone assembly, productive beta chains retained. Identical CDR3 proteins give one entry, which carries the most common genes and DNA. The sample profile shows 150,000 to 200,000 distinct CDR3 sequences; 9.5% to 15% of them were found once. The top ten hold approximately 30% of the sample. The same data also went into a second study, on T cells expressing NK-cell markers. Looking at the second paper: TCR beta cDNA libraries were made by 5'RACE template switching that added a universal primer site and unique molecular identifiers.

Sequenced here: CD8+ T cells sorted from PBMCs, sampled less than 13 days after vaccination. These receptors were collected from a man in his fifties who received an inactivated influenza vaccine. Donor details come from another sample of the same person, matched by shared clones.

This clonotype was seen a few times. V and J are TRBV12-3 or TRBV12-4 and TRBJ2-3; the match to TRBD2 covers 9 bases. The CDR3 length is 16 residues. V trimming: 4 bases; J trimming: 1 base; junction bases outside the gene matches: 6. The CDR3 protein is CASSSGTSIGTDTQYF. The CDR3 bases are TGTGCCAGCAGTTCCGGGACTAGCATAGGCACAGATACGCAGTATTTT.

This clonotype came up many times. The J gene is TRBJ1-5, the V gene TRBV9; D is uncertain. This CDR3 is 14 amino acids long. V was cut by 0 bases and J by 4 bases, with 8 bases left in between. Germline V CDR1 and CDR2: SGDLS, YYNGEE. The CDR3 reads CASSVGGSNQPQHF. In nucleotides, the CDR3 is TGTGCCAGCAGCGTAGGAGGGTCTAATCAGCCCCAGCATTTT.

This clonotype was counted at least ten times. The chain recombines TRBV15 with TRBJ2-7; no reliable D call. The V end lost 0 bases, the J end lost 3 bases, and 21 bases lay between the germline ends. Germline V gene data show CDR1 as LNHNV and CDR2 as YYDKDF (reference sequence). The CDR3 is made up of 18 amino acids. CDR3 protein: CATSRDLVLRADLYEQYF. The DNA of the CDR3 is TGTGCCACCAGCAGAGATCTGGTCTTAAGGGCGGATCTCTACGAGCAGTACTTC. Based on the CDR3 plus reference TRBV15 and TRBJ2-7, the full variable domain is DAMVIQNPRYQVTQFGKPVTLSCSQTLNHNVMYWYQQKSSQAPKLLFHYYDKDFNNEADTPDNFQSRRPNTSFCFLDIRSPGLGDTAMYLCATSRDLVLRADLYEQYFGPGTRLTVT.

This clonotype was recorded a few times. The rearrangement links TRBV24-1 to TRBJ2-3, with TRBD2 identical over 13 bases. The junction had 7 bases not matched to a gene; V was cut back by 4 bases and J by 4 bases. Germline CDR1 and CDR2: KGHDR and SFDVKD. CDR3 size: 17 residues. The CDR3 reads CATSELGLAGKADTQYF. CDR3 sequence (DNA): TGTGCCACCAGTGAACTGGGACTAGCGGGGAAAGCAGATACGCAGTATTTT.

This clonotype was seen more than once but under ten times. This chain links TRBV29-1 with TRBJ2-6; D is unresolved. The CDR3 has 16 amino acids. CDR1 is SQVTM, CDR2 ANQGSEA, per germline. The V and J ends lost 3 bases and 0 bases respectively, with 12 bases between them. CDR3 region: CSVDSSRSSGANVLTF. The DNA for the CDR3 is TGCAGCGTTGATTCTTCCCGGTCCTCTGGGGCCAACGTCCTGACTTTC. Variable domain in full (rest from reference TRBV29-1 and TRBJ2-6): SAVISQKPSRDICQRGTSLTIQCQVDSQVTMMFWYRQQPGQSLTLIATANQGSEATYESGFVIDKFPISRPNLTFSTLTVSNMSPEDSSIYLCSVDSSRSSGANVLTFGAGSRLTVL.

The chain carries TRBV5-6 and TRBJ2-6; D perhaps matches TRBD2 (6 bases). The CDR3 totals 14 residues. V dropped 5 bases and J dropped 4 bases, with 10 bases sitting between them. In germline, CDR1 is SGHDT, CDR2 YYEEEE. The CDR3 here is CASSGGPGANVLTF. CDR3 nucleotides: TGTGCCAGCAGTGGAGGGCCCGGGGCCAACGTCCTGACTTTC.

The chain carries TRBV7-9 and TRBJ2-4; TRBD1 matches at 7 bases. The CDR3 length is 17 residues. The J segment lost 10 bases and the V segment lost 4 bases, leaving 19 bases of the junction unmatched. CDR1 SEHNR and CDR2 FQNEAQ come from the germline V gene (reference sequence). The CDR3 sequence is CASSSLTDRPATRIQYF. In DNA form, the CDR3 reads TGTGCCAGCAGCTCGCTGACGGACAGGCCCGCAACACGGATTCAGTACTTC.